This T cell receptor (beta chain) was sequenced for a study of post-analysis software for immune sequencing data. Study details: Disease courses included relapsing-remitting, secondary progressive and progressive-relapsing multiple sclerosis. Overall study results and limits: Compared with controls, patients had more of roughly five TRBV segments, including TRBV5-6, TRBV5-1 and TRBV20-1. Samples from one preparation batch, clustered by F measure, grouped strongly together. Significantly decreased normalized Chao1 diversity was recorded for multiple sclerosis patients relative to controls.

This clonotype was observed a handful of times. Its target is not known. V shed 4 bases, J shed 5 bases, and the junction held 15 bases outside the gene matches. The CDR3 spans 17 residues. From germline, CDR1 is MNHNS and CDR2 SASEGT. The TCR beta cDNA libraries carried unique molecular identifiers. About 500,000 cDNA molecules were obtained per 1 to 10 million input T cells. TCRdb called the PCR reads again in MiXCR, with one record for every CDR3 protein. The table lists roughly 800,000 distinct CDR3 sequences, about 53% of them singletons. The sequence came from a girl aged 10-17 years with multiple sclerosis. The V gene is TRBV6-1, the J gene TRBJ2-7, with TRBD1 matching 9 bases. The material sequenced was blood. CDR3 loop: CASSVETPGTGTHEQYF. The CDR3 bases are TGTGCCAGCAGTGTCGAAACCCCCGGGACAGGGACCCACGAGCAGTACTTC.